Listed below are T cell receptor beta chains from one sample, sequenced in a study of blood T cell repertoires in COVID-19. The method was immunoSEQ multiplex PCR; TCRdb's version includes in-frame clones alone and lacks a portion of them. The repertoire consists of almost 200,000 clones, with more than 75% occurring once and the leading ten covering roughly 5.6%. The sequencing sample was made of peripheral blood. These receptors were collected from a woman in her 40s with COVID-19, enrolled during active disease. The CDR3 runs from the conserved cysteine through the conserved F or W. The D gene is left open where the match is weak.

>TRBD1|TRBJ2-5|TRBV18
CASSKDRGQETQYF
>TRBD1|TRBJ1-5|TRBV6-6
CASSRDRINQPQHF
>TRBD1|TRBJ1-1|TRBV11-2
CASSLGQGDTEAFF
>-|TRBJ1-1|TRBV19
CASRTLRAGEAFF
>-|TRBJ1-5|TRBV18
CASSPNWRGEGQPQHF
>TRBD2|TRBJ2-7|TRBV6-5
CASSYSVAGVSEQYF
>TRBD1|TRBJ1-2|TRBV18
CASSPSTGEGYTF
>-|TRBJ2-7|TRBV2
CASSEQGHEQYF
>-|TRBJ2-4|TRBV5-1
CASSFGARNIQYF
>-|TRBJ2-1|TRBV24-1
CATSDYSGNNEQFF
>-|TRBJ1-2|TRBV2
CASSLTSYGYTF
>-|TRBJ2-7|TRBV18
CASSPGGSHEQYF
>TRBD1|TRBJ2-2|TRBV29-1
CSARTGGDSGELFF
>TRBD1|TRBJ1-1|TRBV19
CASSSRQGRGDTEAFF
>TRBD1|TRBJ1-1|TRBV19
CASKNRGITEAFF
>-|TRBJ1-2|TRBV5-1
CASSLVRGVDYGYTF
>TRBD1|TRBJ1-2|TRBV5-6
CASSLDRGNYGYTF
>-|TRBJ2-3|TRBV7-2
CASSLDLGGFDTQYF
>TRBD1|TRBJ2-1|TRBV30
CAWESGGSDYNEQFF
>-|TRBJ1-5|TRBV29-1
CSVGAGDSKPQHF
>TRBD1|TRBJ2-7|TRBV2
CARRGTENEQYF
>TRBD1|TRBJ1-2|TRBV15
CATSRTGTYGYTF
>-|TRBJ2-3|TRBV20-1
CSARDLRGGYF
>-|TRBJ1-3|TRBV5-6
CASSPRGLSGNTIYF
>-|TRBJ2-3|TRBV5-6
CASSSLGVGSTDTQYF
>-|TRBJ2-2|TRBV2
CASILLLGGTGELFF
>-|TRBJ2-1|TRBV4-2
CASSQDPPNTYNEQFF
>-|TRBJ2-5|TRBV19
CASSSSFGHFQETQYF
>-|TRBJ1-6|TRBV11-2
CASSQDYSPLHF
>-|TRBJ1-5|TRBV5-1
CASSLQGHLNQPQHF
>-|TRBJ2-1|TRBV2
CARRYMDSPKYNEQFF
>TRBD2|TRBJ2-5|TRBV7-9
CASSLGGRDGGKTQYF
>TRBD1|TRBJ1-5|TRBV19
CASSIWDSGRPQPQHF
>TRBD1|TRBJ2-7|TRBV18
CASSPLQGKGSYEQYF
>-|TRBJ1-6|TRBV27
CASSFGPLHF
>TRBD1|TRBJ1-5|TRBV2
CASKGQANQPQHF
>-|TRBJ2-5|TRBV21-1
CASSKEGAGIQETQYF
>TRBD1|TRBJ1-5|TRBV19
CASSLQGAQPQHF
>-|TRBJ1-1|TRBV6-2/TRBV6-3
CASSYLGRSTEAFF
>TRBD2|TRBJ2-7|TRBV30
CAARYREAFYEQYF
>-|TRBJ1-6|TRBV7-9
CASSPRDTSISSPLHF
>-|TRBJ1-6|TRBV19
CASHDSTNSPLHF
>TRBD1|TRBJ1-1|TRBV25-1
CASSEATGSTEAFF
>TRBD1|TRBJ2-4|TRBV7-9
CASTSGGVMGNIQYF
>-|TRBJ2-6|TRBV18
CASSTQGSGANVLTF
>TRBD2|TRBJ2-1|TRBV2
CASPKRERHNEQFF
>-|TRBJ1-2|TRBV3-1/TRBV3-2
CASSQLTDRYGYTF
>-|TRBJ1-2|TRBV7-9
CASSLEGAGGYTF
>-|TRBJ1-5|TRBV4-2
CASSQDGPQGPDQPQHF
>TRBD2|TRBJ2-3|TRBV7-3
CASSSTSGGLGDTQYF
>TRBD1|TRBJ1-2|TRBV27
CASTRTGNYANYGYTF
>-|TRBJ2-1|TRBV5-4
CASTPDGGTYNEQFF
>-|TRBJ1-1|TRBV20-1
CSARRTEAFF